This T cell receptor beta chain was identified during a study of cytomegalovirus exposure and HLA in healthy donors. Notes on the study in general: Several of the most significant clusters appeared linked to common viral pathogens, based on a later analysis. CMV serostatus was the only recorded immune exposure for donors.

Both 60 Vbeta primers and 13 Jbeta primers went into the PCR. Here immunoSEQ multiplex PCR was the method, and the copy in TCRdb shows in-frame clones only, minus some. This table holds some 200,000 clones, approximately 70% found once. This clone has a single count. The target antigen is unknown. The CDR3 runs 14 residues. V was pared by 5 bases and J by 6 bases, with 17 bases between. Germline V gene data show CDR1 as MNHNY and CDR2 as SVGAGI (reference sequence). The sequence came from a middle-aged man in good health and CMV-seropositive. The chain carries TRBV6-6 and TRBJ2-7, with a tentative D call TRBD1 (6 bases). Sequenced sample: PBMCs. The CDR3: CASSPLDRFSEQYF. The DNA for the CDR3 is TGTGCCAGCAGTCCCCTCGACAGGTTTTCCGAGCAGTACTTC.